A selection of T cell receptor beta chains follows, all from one sample in a study of CD8 T cells in Susac syndrome. MiXCR, applied by TCRdb to the immunoSEQ multiplex PCR reads, yields one record per CDR3 protein. In the table there are about 130,000 distinct CDR3 sequences, around 94% of which are singletons. Source material: CD8+ T cells from PBMCs. These receptors originate from a human donor with Susac syndrome. Each CDR3 is given with its conserved first and last residue. The D gene is left open where the match is weak. Size is stated for part of the rows, as once, few or many counts, or as a class when the clone is expanded.

CASSFSPNRPQHF	TGTGCCAGCAGTTTTTCCCCCAATCGACCCCAGCATTTT	TRBV12-3/TRBV12-4	TRBJ1-5	-	-
CASSVDDGELFF	TGTGCCAGCAGCGTAGATGACGGGGAGCTGTTTTTT	TRBV9	TRBJ2-2	-	-
CASSDGLADTDTQYF	TGTGCCAGCAGTGATGGTCTAGCTGACACAGATACGCAGTATTTT	TRBV2	TRBJ2-3	-	-
CASSPTGAIDEQFF	TGTGCCAGCAGCCCGACAGGGGCGATAGATGAGCAGTTCTTC	TRBV6-1	TRBJ2-1	TRBD1	-
CASSLRETGELFF	TGTGCCAGCAGTTTGAGAGAAACCGGGGAGCTGTTTTTT	TRBV6-2/TRBV6-3	TRBJ2-2	-	-
CASSSPSGGQKRGEQYF	TGTGCCAGCAGCTCCCCATCGGGGGGACAGAAACGCGGAGAGCAGTACTTC	TRBV11-2	TRBJ2-7	-	-
CASSFSGGETNYGYTF	TGTGCCAGCAGTTTCTCAGGGGGGGAGACTAACTATGGCTACACCTTC	TRBV27	TRBJ1-2	TRBD1	-
CATSRGGETDTQYF	TGTGCCACCAGCAGAGGCGGGGAAACAGATACGCAGTATTTT	TRBV15	TRBJ2-3	-	-
CASSLFGTGVGYTF	TGTGCCAGCAGTTTATTTGGGACAGGGGTCGGCTACACCTTC	TRBV12-3/TRBV12-4	TRBJ1-2	TRBD1	-
CASSLGGDRPGAFF	TGTGCCAGCAGCTTAGGGGGCGACAGGCCCGGGGCTTTCTTT	TRBV13	TRBJ1-1	-	-
CASGPTGSEAFF	TGTGCTAGTGGCCCGACAGGTTCTGAAGCTTTCTTT	TRBV12-5	TRBJ1-1	-	-
CASSESTGVEMQPQHF	TGTGCCAGCAGTGAATCCACGGGCGTCGAGATGCAGCCCCAGCATTTT	TRBV25-1	TRBJ1-5	-	-
CASSYASGNEQYF	TGTGCCAGCAGTTACGCTAGCGGGAACGAGCAGTACTTC	TRBV6-2/TRBV6-3	TRBJ2-7	TRBD2	-
CASSAGQQNEAFF	TGTGCCAGCAGCGCGGGACAGCAAAATGAAGCTTTCTTT	TRBV9	TRBJ1-1	TRBD1	-
CASSSQTGLQETQYF	TGTGCCAGCAGTTCCCAGACAGGACTGCAAGAGACCCAGTACTTC	TRBV6-5	TRBJ2-5	-	-
CSARDTFRATVGTQYF	TGCAGTGCTAGAGATACTTTTCGGGCAACCGTTGGGACCCAGTACTTC	TRBV20-1	TRBJ2-5	-	-
CASSHTGTSGATRTDTQYF	TGTGCCAGCAGCCACACTGGGACTAGCGGGGCGACACGCACAGATACGCAGTATTTT	TRBV13	TRBJ2-3	TRBD2	-
CASSRDRAPGELFF	TGCGCCAGCAGCCGCGATCGGGCCCCCGGGGAGCTGTTTTTT	TRBV4-1	TRBJ2-2	-	-
CASSPEISYEQYF	TGCGCCAGCAGCCCTGAGATCTCCTACGAGCAGTACTTC	TRBV5-1	TRBJ2-7	-	-
CASSWSGSPEQFF	TGTGCCAGCAGCTGGTCCGGGTCCCCCGAGCAGTTCTTC	TRBV7-9	TRBJ2-1	-	-
CASSATTGVTEAFF	TGTGCCAGCAGCGCCACAACAGGGGTCACTGAAGCTTTCTTT	TRBV9	TRBJ1-1	TRBD1	-
CASSFLRDIEAFF	TGTGCCAGCAGCTTTCTCCGGGACATTGAAGCTTTCTTT	TRBV7-8	TRBJ1-1	-	-
CASRGQPYEQYF	TGTGCCAGCCGGGGACAGCCCTACGAGCAGTACTTC	TRBV2	TRBJ2-7	TRBD1	-
CASSLAPLNEQYF	TGTGCCAGCAGCTTAGCCCCTTTGAACGAGCAGTACTTC	TRBV13	TRBJ2-7	-	-
CASSLGPETDTQYF	TGTGCCAGCAGCCTAGGTCCTGAGACAGATACGCAGTATTTT	TRBV6-1	TRBJ2-3	-	few
CATSSTRGPGNTIYF	TGTGCCACCAGCAGTACCCGGGGGCCCGGAAACACCATATATTTT	TRBV15	TRBJ1-3	-	-
CAWSVLGGSPLHF	TGTGCCTGGAGTGTACTGGGGGGTTCACCCCTCCACTTT	TRBV30	TRBJ1-6	-	-
CASSPLVDSYNEQFF	TGTGCCAGCAGTCCCTTAGTAGACTCCTACAATGAGCAGTTCTTC	TRBV27	TRBJ2-1	-	once
CASSFRVPSYEQYF	TGTGCCAGCAGTTTCAGGGTCCCCTCCTACGAGCAGTACTTC	TRBV28	TRBJ2-7	-	-
CASSGGPVMNTGELFF	TGTGCCAGCAGCGGGGGACCAGTTATGAACACCGGGGAGCTGTTTTTT	TRBV9	TRBJ2-2	-	once
CSARGPTASGIGTGELFF	TGCAGTGCTAGAGGGCCGACTGCTAGCGGGATAGGGACCGGGGAGCTGTTTTTT	TRBV20-1	TRBJ2-2	TRBD2	-
CASSVEVAGGPGDTQYF	TGTGCCAGCAGCGTAGAGGTAGCGGGGGGGCCTGGAGATACGCAGTATTTT	TRBV9	TRBJ2-3	TRBD2	-
CASRGTSGGYNEQFF	TGTGCCAGCAGGGGGACTAGCGGGGGATACAATGAGCAGTTCTTC	TRBV2	TRBJ2-1	TRBD2	-
CASSFGERVTEAFF	TGTGCCAGCAGTTTCGGGGAGCGTGTCACTGAAGCTTTCTTT	TRBV12-3/TRBV12-4	TRBJ1-1	-	-
CATSDLGGQGTETQYF	TGTGCCACCAGTGATTTGGGGGGACAGGGGACGGAGACCCAGTACTTC	TRBV24-1	TRBJ2-5	TRBD1	-
CSASGQGRILAKNIQYF	TGCAGTGCATCGGGACAGGGGAGGATTCTAGCCAAAAACATTCAGTACTTC	TRBV20-1	TRBJ2-4	TRBD1	-
CASTIGTGPINYGYTF	TGCGCCAGCACAATCGGGACAGGACCCATTAACTATGGCTACACCTTC	TRBV4-1	TRBJ1-2	TRBD1	once
CAWSWAGADNSPLHF	TGTGCCTGGAGTTGGGCAGGGGCAGATAATTCACCCCTCCACTTT	TRBV30	TRBJ1-6	-	-
CASSFPDRGYEQYF	TGCGCCAGCAGCTTTCCTGACAGGGGCTACGAGCAGTACTTC	TRBV5-1	TRBJ2-7	TRBD1	-
CASSPEGPTLAGVTDTQYF	TGTGCCAGCAGCCCCGAGGGCCCGACACTAGCGGGAGTGACAGATACGCAGTATTTT	TRBV3-1	TRBJ2-3	TRBD2	-
CASTGTGPYNEQFF	TGTGCCAGTACCGGGACAGGGCCCTACAATGAGCAGTTCTTC	TRBV19	TRBJ2-1	TRBD1	-
CASSGLGGQFF	TGTGCCAGCAGCGGACTGGGGGGGCAGTTCTTC	TRBV9	TRBJ2-1	-	once
CASSPGTDQPQHF	TGTGCCAGTTCACCGGGCACGGATCAGCCCCAGCATTTT	TRBV4-2	TRBJ1-5	-	-
CASSLAVGGYEQYF	TGCGCCAGCAGCTTGGCCGTTGGGGGATACGAGCAGTACTTC	TRBV5-1	TRBJ2-7	-	-
CASSANPQGNEQFF	TGTGCCAGTAGTGCTAACCCACAGGGTAATGAGCAGTTCTTC	TRBV19	TRBJ2-1	-	-
CASSSENFNTEAFF	TGCGCCAGCAGCTCCGAAAACTTCAACACTGAAGCTTTCTTT	TRBV5-1	TRBJ1-1	-	-
CASSTTSGSLREQFF	TGTGCCAGCTCAACGACTAGCGGGAGTCTCAGGGAGCAGTTCTTC	TRBV2	TRBJ2-1	TRBD2	once
CASSLGAGGDYEQYF	TGTGCCAGCAGCTTAGGAGCGGGAGGGGACTACGAGCAGTACTTC	TRBV11-2	TRBJ2-7	TRBD2	once
CSAKDYQETQYF	TGCAGTGCTAAGGACTACCAAGAGACCCAGTACTTC	TRBV20-1	TRBJ2-5	-	-
CASSPDRVAGRSEAFF	TGCGCCAGCAGTCCAGACAGGGTGGCCGGGCGGAGTGAAGCTTTCTTT	TRBV4-1	TRBJ1-1	TRBD1	-
CASSLSGVETQYF	TGTGCCAGCAGCTTATCCGGGGTAGAGACCCAGTACTTC	TRBV13	TRBJ2-5	-	-
CASSGSLGPRDKNIQYF	TGTGCCAGCAGTGGAAGCCTAGGACCCAGGGACAAAAACATTCAGTACTTC	TRBV6-2/TRBV6-3	TRBJ2-4	-	-
CSARVGIGITEAFF	TGCAGTGCTAGAGTAGGGATTGGTATCACTGAAGCTTTCTTT	TRBV20-1	TRBJ1-1	-	-
CASSQDLGRNTEAFF	TGTGCCAGCAGCCAAGATTTGGGGAGGAACACTGAAGCTTTCTTT	TRBV3-1	TRBJ1-1	-	-